This T cell receptor beta chain appears in the sequencing data of a study of graft-versus-host responses after intestinal transplantation. The CDR3 runs 12 residues. V lost 0 bases and J lost 6, with 3 bases in between. Germline V CDR1 and CDR2: SGHRS, YFSETQ. Clones were read by immunoSEQ multiplex PCR, and TCRdb kept only the in-frame ones, dropping some. The table has 45,000 to 60,000 clones, nearly 95% seen once; the top ten hold around 2.5%. About this clone itself: No antigen is known for it.

This clonotype was sampled from a human donor who was the organ donor for an intestinal transplant. The chain has TRBV5-1 and TRBJ2-2; D gene uncertain. The specimen comprised unstimulated CD4+ T cells sorted from spleen or lymph node cells, sampled before transplant. CDR3 sequence: CASSLVSGELFF. Written as DNA, the CDR3 is TGCGCCAGCAGCTTGGTTTCCGGGGAGCTGTTTTTT. The complete variable domain, with remaining parts taken from reference TRBV5-1 and TRBJ2-2, reads KAGVTQTPRYLIKTRGQQVTLSCSPISGHRSVSWYQQTPGQGLQFLFEYFSETQRNKGNFPGRFSGRQFSNSRSEMNVSTLELGDSALYLCASSLVSGELFFGEGSRLTVL.